What follows are 3 T cell receptor beta chains derived from one specimen sequenced in a study of shared clonotypes between healthy human individuals. The table came from immunoSEQ multiplex PCR; TCRdb's copy has only in-frame clones and leaves some out. The sample consists of approximately 500,000 clones, 81% of them appearing once. The sample taken for sequencing was PBMCs. All receptors derive from a woman between 40 and 55 years old in good health. Some clones in this sample may be carry-over from other donors' samples.

Note on this clone: This sequence is one base from a far larger clone and is likely a read error. The rearrangement joins TRBV30 to TRBJ2-6, with unresolved D. Germline lookup yields CDR1 GTSNPN and CDR2 SVGIG (reference sequence). This CDR3 spans 13 amino acids. The V end was cut by 0 bases, the J end by 5 bases, with 5 bases between. The CDR3 bases are TGTGCCTGGAGTGTGGGTTGGGCCAACGTCCTGACTTTC. The encoded protein is CAWSVGWANVLTF.

This chain uses TRBV19 with TRBJ2-3; TRBD1 aligns across 8 bases. The germline CDR1 and CDR2 sequences are LNHDA and SQIVND (reference sequence). CDR3 length: 14 residues. V lost 10 bases and J lost 0; bases outside the gene matches: 6. CDR3 loop: CATGTGHSTDTQYF. As DNA, the CDR3 is TGTGCCACCGGGACAGGCCATAGCACAGATACGCAGTATTTT.

The V gene is TRBV12-2, the J gene TRBJ1-2; the table's TRBD1 call for D was not verified on the DNA. TRBV12-2 represents a pseudogene. The CDR3 length is 21 residues. This CDR3 is CASRFPPATPKPLGGDYGYTF. In DNA, the CDR3 is TGTGCAAGTCGCTTTCCCCCGGCGACACCGAAACCCCTTGGGGGCGACTATGGCTACACCTTC.